This T cell receptor beta chain was profiled in a study of immune heterogeneity within non-small cell lung tumors. Multiplex PCR relied on 32 V and 13 J primers to amplify TCR beta CDR3. Each CDR3 protein is one row after TCRdb ran MiXCR on the multiplex PCR reads. The table includes around 6,000 distinct CDR3 sequences, about 20% detected once. The authors used approximately 540 ng of bulk tumor genomic DNA per sample as template. Surgeons took several biopsies per primary tumor, spaced far apart, during surgery. Enrolled patients presented with newly diagnosed, previously untreated non-small cell lung cancer and underwent curative surgery. The germline V gene encodes CDR1 LGHDT and CDR2 YNNKEL (reference sequence). The CDR3 loop spans 13 amino acids. Trimming shortened V by 1 base and J by 1 base, and 2 bases separated the two germline ends. This clonotype came up many times. Its antigen is still unknown.

Study findings and constraints: A moderate but significant correlation was found, linking local T-cell clonality with local tumor mutational burden (R roughly 0.35).

The chain links TRBV3-1 to TRBJ1-5; D unresolved. The TCR comes from a man in his 70s with non-small cell lung cancer. Source material: lung tumor tissue. The CDR3 spells CASSQGSNQPQHF. In nucleotides, the CDR3 is TGTGCCAGCAGCCAAGGAAGCAATCAGCCCCAGCATTTT.